This passage covers 5 T cell receptor beta chains from one sample sequenced in a study of identical twins. TCRdb re-derived calls from the 5' RACE reads in MiXCR, one entry per CDR3 protein. Found here are 200,000 to 300,000 distinct CDR3 sequences, roughly 13% of them singletons; the top ten hold about 3.9%. The data also belong to a second study, concerning yellow fever vaccine responses in identical twins.

The specimen was memory (CD45RO+) T cells sorted from blood. Receptors were obtained from a woman between 18 and 29 years old in good health.

This clonotype was found many times. V gene TRBV6-2 or TRBV6-3 combines with J gene TRBJ2-5, with 8 bases aligning to TRBD2. J was trimmed by 1 base and V by 2 bases; bases with no gene match: 3. This CDR3 spans 15 amino acids. Germline loops: CDR1 MNHEY, CDR2 SVGEGT. Here the CDR3 DNA reads TGTGCCAGCAGTTACGGGACTAGGAGCCAAGAGACCCAGTACTTC. It yields the protein CASSYGTRSQETQYF.

This chain links TRBV4-3 with TRBJ2-7; 11 bases map to TRBD1. CDR3 length: 16 residues. Germline V gene lookup returns CDR1 LGHNA and CDR2 YSLEER. V was clipped by 0 bases and J by 3 bases; unmatched bases: 4. CDR3 loop: CASSQESGTGGYEQYF. The CDR3 coding sequence is TGCGCCAGCAGCCAAGAGTCCGGGACAGGGGGCTACGAGCAGTACTTC.

Only a few counts were recorded for this clonotype. The chain employs TRBV10-3 and TRBJ1-2; D is unresolved. From germline, CDR1 is ENHRY and CDR2 SYGVKD. V gave up 7 bases and J gave up 3 bases, with 12 bases separating them. The CDR3 is 13 amino acids. CDR3: CAIKGSTHYGYTF. Here the CDR3 DNA reads TGTGCCATCAAAGGCTCTACCCACTATGGCTACACCTTC.

The chain couples TRBV18 to TRBJ2-5; maybe TRBD1 (6 bases). CDR1 and CDR2 (germline): KGHSH, LQKENI. This CDR3 is 15 amino acids long. Trimming shortened V by 4 bases and J by 5 bases, and 17 bases separated the two germline ends. The CDR3 DNA is TGTGCCAGCTCACGACAGGTTGGGAATCGTGAGACCCAGTACTTC. Amino acids: CASSRQVGNRETQYF. The complete variable domain, with remaining parts taken from reference TRBV18 and TRBJ2-5, reads NAGVMQNPRHLVRRRGQEARLRCSPMKGHSHVYWYRQLPEEGLKFMVYLQKENIIDESGMPKERFSAEFPKEGPSILRIQQVVRGDSAAYFCASSRQVGNRETQYFGPGTRLLVL.

The V call is TRBV3-1, the J call TRBJ2-4; 7 bases align to TRBD2. The trim removed 5 bases at V and 2 bases at J, leaving 6 bases unmatched. The CDR3 consists of 15 residues. Per germline, CDR1 LGHDT and CDR2 YNNKEL (reference sequence). In DNA form, the CDR3 reads TGTGCCAGCAGCTTCCCGGGGGGATCCAAAAACATTCAGTACTTC. This translates into CASSFPGGSKNIQYF.